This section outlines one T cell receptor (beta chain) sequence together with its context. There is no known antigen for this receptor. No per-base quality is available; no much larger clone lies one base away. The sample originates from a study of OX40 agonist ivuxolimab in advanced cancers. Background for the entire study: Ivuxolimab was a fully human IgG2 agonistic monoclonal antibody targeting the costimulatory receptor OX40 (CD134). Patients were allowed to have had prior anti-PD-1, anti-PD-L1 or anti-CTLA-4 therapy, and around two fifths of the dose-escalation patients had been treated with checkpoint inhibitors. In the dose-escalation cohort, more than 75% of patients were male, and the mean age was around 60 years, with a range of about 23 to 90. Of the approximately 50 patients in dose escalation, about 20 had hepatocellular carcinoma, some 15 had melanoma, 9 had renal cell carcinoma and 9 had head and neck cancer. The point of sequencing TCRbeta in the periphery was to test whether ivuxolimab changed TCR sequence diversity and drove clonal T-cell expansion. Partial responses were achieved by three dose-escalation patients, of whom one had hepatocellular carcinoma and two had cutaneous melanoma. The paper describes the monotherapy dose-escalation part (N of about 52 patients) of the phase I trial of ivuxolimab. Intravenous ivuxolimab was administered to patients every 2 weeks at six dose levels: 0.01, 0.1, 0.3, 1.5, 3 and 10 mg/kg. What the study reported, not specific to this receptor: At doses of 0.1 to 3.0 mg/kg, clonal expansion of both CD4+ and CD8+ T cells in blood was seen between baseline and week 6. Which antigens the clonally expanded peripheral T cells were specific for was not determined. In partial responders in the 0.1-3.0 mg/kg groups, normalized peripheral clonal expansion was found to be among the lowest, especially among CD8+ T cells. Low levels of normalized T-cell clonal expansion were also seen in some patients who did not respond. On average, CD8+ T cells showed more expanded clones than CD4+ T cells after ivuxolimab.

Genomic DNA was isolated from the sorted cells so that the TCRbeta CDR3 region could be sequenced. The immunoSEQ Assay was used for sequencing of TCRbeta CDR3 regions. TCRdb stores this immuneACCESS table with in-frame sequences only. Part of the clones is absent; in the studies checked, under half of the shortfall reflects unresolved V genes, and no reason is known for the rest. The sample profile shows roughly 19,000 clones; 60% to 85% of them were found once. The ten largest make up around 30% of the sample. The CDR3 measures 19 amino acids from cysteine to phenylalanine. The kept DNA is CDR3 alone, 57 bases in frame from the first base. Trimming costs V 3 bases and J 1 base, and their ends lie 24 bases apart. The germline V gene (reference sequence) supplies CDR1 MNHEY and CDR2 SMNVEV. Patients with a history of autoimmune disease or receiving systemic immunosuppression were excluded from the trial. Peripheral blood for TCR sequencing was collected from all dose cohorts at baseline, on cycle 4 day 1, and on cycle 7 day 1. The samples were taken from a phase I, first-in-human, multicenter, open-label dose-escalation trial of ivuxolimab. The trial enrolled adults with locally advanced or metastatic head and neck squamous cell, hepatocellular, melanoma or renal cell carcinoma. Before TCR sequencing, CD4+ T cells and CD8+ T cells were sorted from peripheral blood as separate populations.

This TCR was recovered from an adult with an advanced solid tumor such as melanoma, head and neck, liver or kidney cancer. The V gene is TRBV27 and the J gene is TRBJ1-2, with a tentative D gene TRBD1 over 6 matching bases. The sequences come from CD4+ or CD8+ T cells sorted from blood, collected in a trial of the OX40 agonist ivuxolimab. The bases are TGTGCCAGCAGTTTCTTACAGGGACCTACAAACACGCATAACTATGGCTACACCTTC. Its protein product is CASSFLQGPTNTHNYGYTF.